A single T cell receptor beta chain is shown here with its context. Libraries were prepared by immunoSEQ multiplex PCR; TCRdb keeps only in-frame clonotypes and omits some of them. Among 57,000 or so clones listed, 88% were seen once. This sample was taken from a study of blood T cell repertoires in COVID-19. CDR3 length: 14 residues. The germline V gene has CDR1 MNHEY and CDR2 SVGAGI. V was trimmed by 7 bases and J by 4 bases, leaving 16 bases between them. Sequenced: peripheral blood. V is TRBV6-5 and J is TRBJ1-2; D may be TRBD1 (5 bases). The TCR originated in a woman between 45 and 65 years old with active or convalescent COVID-19. CDR3 nucleotide sequence: TGTGCCAGCACTTCGGCGCGGGGGACCTATGGCTACACCTTC. Translating gives CASTSARGTYGYTF.